This T cell receptor beta chain was sequenced for a study of vaccination and CD4 T cells after COVID-19. Sequenced with the Oncomine TCR Beta short-read assay was DNA taken from cultured CD4+ T cells. Once CD4+ T cells had been cultured, genomic DNA was extracted from them. TCRdb recomputed calls from the PCR reads with MiXCR, one row per CDR3 protein. The data contain some 15,000 distinct CDR3 sequences, roughly 52% of them seen just once; the ten biggest clones take up approximately 13%. Indicated treatment: roughly ten-day PBMC culture with coronavirus spike peptide pools or control peptides (ViraFEST assay). Study observations and caveats: Among convalescent patients, a median roughly 90% of reactive clones emerged only after vaccination.

Remarks on this clonotype: No antigen is known for it.

The TCR was taken from a human donor who had recovered from COVID-19. Sequencing used CD4+ T cells from blood, cultured in vitro.

CDR3: CASSRSGGDTGELFF. CDR3 coding DNA: TGTGCCAGCAGCCGTAGCGGGGGGGACACCGGGGAGCTGTTTTTT. The J gene is TRBJ2-2, the V gene TRBV6-1, with 11 bases aligning to TRBD2. Germline V lookup: CDR1 MNHNS, CDR2 SASEGT. With V trimmed by 6 bases and J by 3 bases, 3 bases remained unmatched. This CDR3 is built from 15 residues.